This entry lists 16 T cell receptor beta chains sequenced from one sample in a study of blood T cell repertoires in COVID-19. Clones were read by immunoSEQ multiplex PCR, and TCRdb kept only the in-frame ones, dropping some. The sample holds roughly 120,000 clones, roughly 82% seen once. Source material: peripheral blood. The source is a human donor in a cohort sampled during active COVID-19.

The rearrangement links TRBV7-6 to TRBJ2-7, with TRBD2 matching 7 bases. After removal of 0 bases from V and 3 bases from J, the junction contained 2 bases not matched to a gene. The CDR3 spans 14 residues. Germline loops: CDR1 SGHVS, CDR2 FNYEAQ. The CDR3 loop reads CASSLAAGFYEQYF. CDR3 nucleotide sequence: TGTGCCAGCAGCTTAGCAGCGGGATTCTACGAGCAGTACTTC.

The chain carries TRBV27 and TRBJ2-7; 7 nucleotides line up with TRBD1. CDR3 length: 14 residues. Germline V gives CDR1 MNHEY, CDR2 SMNVEV (reference sequence). With 3 bases clipped from V and 0 bases from J, the junction kept 2 bases outside the gene matches. This CDR3 reads CASSFGQVSYEQYF. The CDR3 DNA reads TGTGCCAGCAGTTTTGGACAGGTCTCCTACGAGCAGTACTTC.

The V and J genes are TRBV19 and TRBJ2-7; 10 nucleotides agree with TRBD2. Looked up from germline, CDR1 is LNHDA and CDR2 is SQIVND (reference sequence). The CDR3 runs 17 residues. Trimming at V came to 3 bases and at J to 3 bases, leaving 11 bases not matched to a gene. CDR3 loop: CASSITGPKREGYEQYF. DNA of the CDR3: TGTGCCAGTAGTATTACAGGGCCAAAGCGGGAGGGCTACGAGCAGTACTTC.

In its sample, this clone was seen once. V and J are TRBV19 and TRBJ2-1; the match to TRBD1 covers 11 bases. Unmatched junction bases numbered 5, after V lost 6 bases and J lost 4 bases. Germline V gene lookup returns CDR1 LNHDA and CDR2 SQIVND (reference sequence). The CDR3 spans 15 residues. Here the CDR3 DNA reads TGTGCCAGTAGGGACCGGGACAGGGGGTACAATGAGCAGTTCTTC. This gives the protein CASRDRDRGYNEQFF.

CDR3 protein: CASSLVRDRGSPLHF. The CDR3 region has the DNA TGCGCCAGCAGCTTGGTCCGTGACCGCGGTTCACCCCTCCACTTT. This chain uses TRBV5-1 with TRBJ1-6; D remains unclear. V lost 0 bases, J lost 9 bases, and 13 bases lay in between. The CDR3 contains 15 residues. CDR1 and CDR2 from the germline V gene are SGHRS and YFSETQ. The full variable domain, with the rest looked up from reference TRBV5-1 and TRBJ1-6, is KAGVTQTPRYLIKTRGQQVTLSCSPISGHRSVSWYQQTPGQGLQFLFEYFSETQRNKGNFPGRFSGRQFSNSRSEMNVSTLELGDSALYLCASSLVRDRGSPLHFGNGTRLTVT.

This clone has a single count. The V and J genes are TRBV9 and TRBJ1-2, with 12 bases identical to TRBD1. V trimming: 3 bases; J trimming: 5 bases; junction bases outside the gene matches: 5. The CDR3 loop spans 15 amino acids. Germline V gene lookup returns CDR1 SGDLS and CDR2 YYNGEE. The CDR3 loop is CASSDPGQGAYGYTF. The CDR3 DNA sequence: TGTGCCAGCAGCGATCCGGGACAGGGGGCGTATGGCTACACCTTC.

This clone was seen a single time. The rearrangement uses TRBV5-1 and TRBJ2-1; 7 bases agree with TRBD2. This CDR3 has 16 amino acids. J was trimmed by 0 bases and V by 2 bases; bases with no gene match: 5. Germline CDR1 and CDR2: SGHRS and YFSETQ. The CDR3 DNA follows: TGCGCCAGCAGCTTAGGCGGGAGCAGCTCCTACAATGAGCAGTTCTTC. Protein product: CASSLGGSSSYNEQFF.

This chain uses TRBV7-2 with TRBJ1-2; a possible D gene is TRBD1 (6 bases). Per the germline V gene, CDR1 is SGHTA and CDR2 is FQGNSA. The ends were cut back, 5 bases at V and 2 bases at J, with 18 bases in the middle. CDR3 size: 16 residues. In DNA, the CDR3 is TGTGCCAGCAGCCTAAAGCGCACAGGGACGAACTATGGCTACACCTTC. Protein sequence: CASSLKRTGTNYGYTF.

This clone appeared a few times. The chain employs TRBV6-5 and TRBJ1-3; D remains unclear. From germline, CDR1 is MNHEY and CDR2 SVGAGI. The V gene lost 10 bases and the J gene lost 1 base, with 17 bases spanning the gap. This CDR3 has 15 residues. This CDR3 reads CATAGGQSSGNTIYF. Here the CDR3 DNA reads TGTGCCACCGCCGGTGGGCAGTCATCTGGAAACACCATATATTTT.

The chain uses TRBV4-3 and TRBJ2-7; TRBD2 aligns across 12 bases. After removal of 1 base from V and 3 bases from J, the junction contained 10 bases not matched to a gene. This CDR3 comprises 18 residues. CDR1 LGHNA and CDR2 YSLEER come from the germline V gene. The CDR3 protein is CASSQAPSKGLAGYEQYF. Here the CDR3 DNA reads TGCGCCAGCAGCCAAGCCCCCTCCAAGGGACTAGCGGGCTACGAGCAGTACTTC.

This chain joins TRBV6-6 and TRBJ1-5, with 7 bases aligning to TRBD1. V was clipped by 0 bases and J by 1 base; unmatched bases: 0. The CDR3 is 15 amino acids. The germline gives CDR1 MNHNY, CDR2 SVGAGI (reference sequence). This CDR3 reads CASSYSDRSNQPQHF. CDR3 in DNA: TGTGCCAGCAGTTACTCGGACAGGAGCAATCAGCCCCAGCATTTT.

The rearrangement joins TRBV19 to TRBJ1-4; D remains ambiguous. Trimming took off 10 bases at V and 7 bases at J, with 19 bases between the two ends. The CDR3 consists of 14 residues. Germline assignment: CDR1 LNHDA and CDR2 SQIVND (reference sequence). Written as DNA, the CDR3 is TGTGCCACCCGAGGGCGGGGATTATCTGAAAAACTGTTTTTT. Residues: CATRGRGLSEKLFF.

The V gene is TRBV2, the J gene TRBJ1-6; maybe TRBD1 (5 bases). Germline lookup yields CDR1 SNHLY and CDR2 FYNNEI. The CDR3 sequence is 15 residues long. Trimming removed 4 bases at V and 9 bases at J, with 16 bases between. As DNA, the CDR3 is TGTGCCAGCAGTGCGCGGACAATGGCTGCTTCACCCCTCCACTTT. This encodes CASSARTMAASPLHF. The variable domain in full, completed from reference TRBV2 and TRBJ1-6, reads EPEVTQTPSHQVTQMGQEVILRCVPISNHLYFYWYRQILGQKVEFLVSFYNNEISEKSEIFDDQFSVERPDGSNFTLKIRSTKLEDSAMYFCASSARTMAASPLHFGNGTRLTVT.

The chain employs TRBV5-4 and TRBJ1-5, with D hard to call. The CDR3 length is 15 residues. CDR1 SGHNT and CDR2 YYREEE come from the germline V gene (reference sequence). Trimming took 0 bases from V and 5 from J, leaving 12 bases between them. CDR3 residues: CASSLGGSPDQPQHF. As DNA, the CDR3 is TGTGCCAGCAGCTTGGGCGGGTCCCCCGATCAGCCCCAGCATTTT.

This sequence joins TRBV6-5 and TRBJ1-5; tentative D call: TRBD1 (6 bases). Germline loops: CDR1 MNHEY, CDR2 SVGAGI. CDR3 length equals 14 residues. V was shortened by 4 bases and J by 6 bases, with 13 bases between the two germline ends. CDR3 residues: CASSSGRGFQPQHF. The CDR3 DNA sequence: TGTGCCAGCAGTTCGGGGAGGGGGTTTCAGCCCCAGCATTTT.

The rearrangement joins TRBV19 to TRBJ1-6; D is perhaps TRBD1 (6 bases). The V end was cut by 6 bases, the J end by 4 bases, with 16 bases between. Looked up from germline, CDR1 is LNHDA and CDR2 is SQIVND (reference sequence). The CDR3 is made up of 16 amino acids. In DNA form, the CDR3 reads TGTGCCAGTAGCACCCCCTCAGGGGCGTATAATTCACCCCTCCACTTT. This sequence encodes CASSTPSGAYNSPLHF. The entire variable domain, with the rest obtained from reference TRBV19 and TRBJ1-6, is as follows: DGGITQSPKYLFRKEGQNVTLSCEQNLNHDAMYWYRQDPGQGLRLIYYSQIVNDFQKGDIAEGYSVSREKKESFPLTVTSAQKNPTAFYLCASSTPSGAYNSPLHFGNGTRLTVT.